What follows are 31 T cell receptor beta chains derived from one specimen sequenced in a study of shared clonotypes between healthy human individuals. Here immunoSEQ multiplex PCR was the method, and the copy in TCRdb shows in-frame clones only, minus some. The data hold 2 million to 2.5 million clones, with roughly 94% observed a single time. Source material: naive CD4+ T cells sorted from blood. Subset described: CD45RA+ positively selected. All receptors derive from a man between 18 and 29 years old in good health.

The V call is TRBV28, the J call TRBJ1-2; 7 nucleotides line up with TRBD1. Trimming took 6 bases from V and 2 from J; bases not matched to a gene: 9. The CDR3 length is 15 residues. Germline V CDR1 and CDR2: MDHEN, SYDVKM. The CDR3 region has the DNA TGTGCCAGCAGCCCGGGGGAACAGGGGAACTATGGCTACACCTTC. Translation: CASSPGEQGNYGYTF.

The V and J genes are TRBV10-2 and TRBJ2-3, with 7 bases matching TRBD2. The CDR3 loop spans 13 amino acids. Germline V gives CDR1 WSHSY, CDR2 SAAADI. Trimming removed 8 bases from V and 1 base from J; junction bases left unmatched: 3. The CDR3 region is CASREAGTDTQYF. The CDR3 nucleotides are TGCGCCAGCCGGGAGGCGGGCACAGATACGCAGTATTTT.

This clone was detected only once. V usage is TRBV13 and J usage is TRBJ2-7, with 7 positions matching TRBD1. Germline V gives CDR1 PRHDT, CDR2 FYEKMQ (reference sequence). J lost 0 bases, V lost 5 bases, and 4 bases had no gene match. This CDR3 contains 14 residues. CDR3 DNA: TGTGCCAGCAGCGCCGGGACAGTCTCCTACGAGCAGTACTTC. This codes for CASSAGTVSYEQYF.

V gene TRBV6-5 combines with J gene TRBJ2-7; 9 bases fit TRBD1. Germline lookup yields CDR1 MNHEY and CDR2 SVGAGI. The CDR3 has 13 amino acids. J gave up 2 bases and V 6 bases, and 2 bases lay outside the gene matches. CDR3 in DNA: TGTGCCAGCAGACGGACAGGGGCCTACGAGCAGTACTTC. This translates into CASRRTGAYEQYF.

The chain employs TRBV11-2 and TRBJ2-7; 7 bases line up with TRBD1. The CDR3 totals 16 residues. V shed 5 bases and J 5 bases; nucleotides not matched to a gene: 15. In germline, CDR1 is SGHAT, CDR2 FQNNGV. CDR3 loop: CASSPRKTGPTNEQYF. CDR3 in DNA: TGTGCCAGCAGCCCCCGCAAGACAGGGCCGACAAACGAGCAGTACTTC.

The rearrangement joins TRBV19 to TRBJ1-3; TRBD1 might be the D (5 bases). In germline, CDR1 is LNHDA, CDR2 SQIVND (reference sequence). This CDR3 has 16 residues. The V and J ends lost 7 bases and 0 bases respectively, with 16 bases between them. The CDR3 protein is CASIPPRGNSGNTIYF. The CDR3 nucleotides read TGTGCCAGTATTCCCCCGCGGGGGAACTCTGGAAACACCATATATTTT. The full variable domain, rest sourced from reference TRBV19 and TRBJ1-3, is DGGITQSPKYLFRKEGQNVTLSCEQNLNHDAMYWYRQDPGQGLRLIYYSQIVNDFQKGDIAEGYSVSREKKESFPLTVTSAQKNPTAFYLCASIPPRGNSGNTIYFGEGSWLTVV.

The J gene is TRBJ1-6, the V gene TRBV6-5; perhaps TRBD1 as D (5 bases). Trimming shortened V by 5 bases and J by 9 bases, and 14 bases separated the two germline ends. Germline CDR1 is MNHEY and CDR2 is SVGAGI. The CDR3 covers 14 residues. CDR3 sequence (DNA): TGTGCCAGCAGTCCAGGGTTAGGAGGTTCACCCCTCCACTTT. As protein: CASSPGLGGSPLHF.

This chain connects TRBV7-2 to TRBJ2-3; no clear D gene. The CDR3 spans 8 residues. CDR1 and CDR2 from the germline V gene are SGHTA and FQGNSA. In nucleotides, the CDR3 is TGTGCTGGGGATACGCAGTATTTT. It translates to CAGDTQYF.

This clone appeared a single time. The V call is TRBV6-4, the J call TRBJ2-1; the D gene is possibly TRBD2 (6 bases). CDR3 length: 15 residues. The V gene's germline CDR1 is MRHNA and CDR2 SNTAGT. Trimming removed 3 bases from V and 3 bases from J, with 12 bases in between. CDR3: CASSESSGNYNEQFF. The CDR3 DNA reads TGTGCCAGCAGTGAAAGTAGCGGCAACTACAATGAGCAGTTCTTC.

The chain joins TRBV5-4 to TRBJ1-1; D ambiguous. Trimming shortened V by 0 bases and J by 1 base, and 10 bases separated the two germline ends. In germline, CDR1 is SGHNT, CDR2 YYREEE (reference sequence). The CDR3 sequence is 15 residues long. This chain's CDR3 is CASSLVGITNTEAFF. Here the CDR3 DNA reads TGTGCCAGCAGCTTGGTGGGGATTACGAACACTGAAGCTTTCTTT.

The chain combines TRBV5-6 with TRBJ2-5, with 7 bases identical to TRBD1. Trimming cost V 0 bases and J 4 bases; bases outside gene matches: 9. The CDR3 runs to 16 residues. Per germline, CDR1 SGHDT and CDR2 YYEEEE. The CDR3 sequence is CASSLERGLNGETQYF. Here the CDR3 DNA reads TGTGCCAGCAGCTTGGAAAGGGGGCTCAACGGAGAGACCCAGTACTTC.

This chain uses TRBV7-6 with TRBJ2-7; 16 bases match TRBD2. J lost 2 bases, V lost 5 bases, and 6 bases had no gene match. Germline CDR1 reads SGHVS; CDR2 reads FNYEAQ. The CDR3 runs 17 residues. CDR3 loop: CASSPGTSGRVPYEQYF. The CDR3 DNA reads TGTGCCAGCAGCCCCGGGACTAGCGGGAGGGTTCCCTACGAGCAGTACTTC.

The chain employs TRBV27 and TRBJ1-1; D ambiguous. The CDR3 has 17 amino acids. V lost 3 bases to trimming and J lost 1 base, with 18 bases between them. The germline V gene has CDR1 MNHEY and CDR2 SMNVEV (reference sequence). The CDR3 spells CASSFEPRLIENTEAFF. Written as DNA, the CDR3 is TGTGCCAGCAGTTTTGAGCCTCGTCTTATCGAGAACACTGAAGCTTTCTTT.

On this clone: This may arise from a read error, as a much more abundant clone is one base away. Distinct nucleotide sequences in the sample also encode this CDR3. J is TRBJ2-7 and V is TRBV7-9, with D uncertain. Trimming left V 1 base short and J 2 bases short, with 6 bases between. CDR3 size: 13 residues. Germline V gene sequence: CDR1 SEHNR, CDR2 FQNEAQ (reference sequence). The DNA of the CDR3 is TGTGCCAGCAGCTTAGAAGGCCCCTACGAGCAGTACTTC. It encodes CASSLEGPYEQYF.

The chain employs TRBV5-1 and TRBJ1-3, with D uncertain. Trimming removed 2 bases at V and 1 base at J, with 13 bases between. The V gene's germline CDR1 is SGHRS and CDR2 YFSETQ. This CDR3 has 16 amino acids. The CDR3 DNA reads TGCGCCAGCAGCTTCTCTCCGCATGGATCTGGAAACACCATATATTTT. Translated: CASSFSPHGSGNTIYF.

The CDR3 loop is CASTPVTGTAPNQYF. In DNA, the CDR3 is TGTGCCAGCACCCCGGTAACCGGGACAGCTCCCAATCAGTACTTC. This chain joins TRBV28 and TRBJ2-4; TRBD1 aligns across 7 bases. CDR3 length: 15 residues. The J segment lost 12 bases and the V segment lost 7 bases, leaving 18 bases of the junction unmatched. Germline values: CDR1 MDHEN, CDR2 SYDVKM.

The V call is TRBV5-4, the J call TRBJ2-5; 7 bases map to TRBD2. The J segment lost 4 bases and the V segment lost 0 bases, leaving 9 bases of the junction unmatched. Per the germline V gene, CDR1 is SGHNT and CDR2 is YYREEE (reference sequence). The CDR3 consists of 16 residues. CDR3 amino acids: CASSLVGGRVGETQYF. For the CDR3, the DNA is TGTGCCAGCAGCTTGGTGGGCGGGAGAGTTGGAGAGACCCAGTACTTC.

The chain employs TRBV28 and TRBJ2-7; 7 nucleotides agree with TRBD1. The CDR3 is 14 residues long. V lost 3 bases, J lost 3 bases, and 5 bases stayed unmatched. Germline values: CDR1 MDHEN, CDR2 SYDVKM. Here the CDR3 DNA reads TGTGCCAGCAGTTTGGCCAGGGGGAACTACGAGCAGTACTTC. Translated, it gives CASSLARGNYEQYF.

This sequence joins TRBV5-6 and TRBJ2-3; D not certain. The CDR3 is made up of 12 amino acids. The germline V and J ends were trimmed by 7 bases and 1 base, with 7 bases remaining between them. Germline CDR1 SGHDT, CDR2 YYEEEE. The DNA of the CDR3 is TGTGCCAGCGGCCTCGGCACAGATACGCAGTATTTT. This gives the protein CASGLGTDTQYF. Variable domain in full (rest from reference TRBV5-6 and TRBJ2-3): DAGVTQSPTHLIKTRGQQVTLRCSPKSGHDTVSWYQQALGQGPQFIFQYYEEEERQRGNFPDRFSGHQFPNYSSELNVNALLLGDSALYLCASGLGTDTQYFGPGTRLTVL.

This clone was recorded once. The genes are TRBV4-1 and TRBJ2-2; D gene uncertain. The CDR3 is 18 residues long. The V and J ends lost 0 bases and 2 bases respectively, with 16 bases between them. CDR1 and CDR2 from the germline V gene are MGHRA and YSYEKL. In nucleotides, the CDR3 is TGCGCCAGCAGCCAAGATCCTAGTGTCCCTTCCAACACCGGGGAGCTGTTTTTT. It yields the protein CASSQDPSVPSNTGELFF.

V is TRBV5-1 and J is TRBJ2-7; D may be TRBD1 (6 bases). The V and J ends lost 0 bases and 1 base respectively, with 11 bases between them. The CDR3 totals 15 residues. Germline V gene data show CDR1 as SGHRS and CDR2 as YFSETQ. The CDR3 sequence is CASSLARTASYEQYF. As DNA, the CDR3 is TGCGCCAGCAGCTTGGCTCGGACAGCTTCCTACGAGCAGTACTTC.

Only one count was recorded for this clone. This chain connects TRBV5-1 to TRBJ2-3, with 8 positions matching TRBD2. The CDR3 has 15 residues. V was pared by 4 bases and J by 3 bases, with 7 bases of the junction left unmatched. Germline CDR1 reads SGHRS; CDR2 reads YFSETQ. Here the CDR3 reads CASSLQRERTDTQYF. CDR3 nucleotides: TGCGCCAGCAGCCTTCAGCGGGAGAGAACAGATACGCAGTATTTT. Complete variable domain (other parts from reference TRBV5-1 and TRBJ2-3): KAGVTQTPRYLIKTRGQQVTLSCSPISGHRSVSWYQQTPGQGLQFLFEYFSETQRNKGNFPGRFSGRQFSNSRSEMNVSTLELGDSALYLCASSLQRERTDTQYFGPGTRLTVL.

V usage is TRBV28 and J usage is TRBJ1-5, with D hard to call. In germline, CDR1 is MDHEN, CDR2 SYDVKM. This CDR3 has 11 residues. V lost 3 bases and J 11 bases, leaving 8 bases between the germline ends. The CDR3 region has the DNA TGTGCCAGCAGTTTCCCCGACACCCAGCATTTT. It codes for CASSFPDTQHF.

The gene calls are TRBV11-2 and TRBJ2-7; TRBD1 agrees at 9 bases. The J segment lost 0 bases and the V segment lost 5 bases, leaving 5 bases of the junction unmatched. The CDR3 sequence is 15 residues long. CDR1 and CDR2 (germline): SGHAT, FQNNGV. CDR3 region: CASSPTTGGSYEQYF. Written as DNA, the CDR3 is TGTGCCAGCAGCCCGACGACAGGGGGCTCCTACGAGCAGTACTTC.

About this clone itself: This specimen includes other DNA sequences encoding the same CDR3. The V gene is TRBV5-1, the J gene TRBJ2-7; 9 nucleotides match TRBD1. The V and J ends lost 4 bases and 2 bases, in that order; junction bases with no gene match: 4. CDR1 and CDR2 (germline): SGHRS, YFSETQ. The CDR3 has 14 residues. CDR3 region: CASSPGQGAYEQYF. The CDR3 DNA reads as TGCGCCAGCAGCCCGGGACAGGGAGCCTACGAGCAGTACTTC.

This rearrangement joins TRBV11-3 to TRBJ2-7, with unresolved D. Per the germline V gene, CDR1 is SGHNT and CDR2 is YENEEA. Trimming cost V 7 bases and J 5 bases, with 12 bases left between them. CDR3 length equals 12 residues. The chain's CDR3 is CASTSLLDEQYF. The CDR3 DNA is TGTGCCAGCACCTCTCTACTCGACGAGCAGTACTTC.

The count of this clone is one. This sequence joins TRBV5-1 and TRBJ1-1; D uncertain. From germline, CDR1 is SGHRS and CDR2 YFSETQ. CDR3 length: 13 amino acids. The V gene lost 0 bases and the J gene lost 11 bases, with 14 bases spanning the gap. CDR3 region: CASSLEPSQQAFF. CDR3 bases: TGCGCCAGCAGCTTGGAGCCTTCACAACAGGCTTTCTTT.

This clone was detected only once. This same CDR3 is encoded by further DNA sequences in the sample. This chain connects TRBV18 to TRBJ1-3; maybe TRBD1 (5 bases). CDR3 length equals 15 residues. CDR1 and CDR2 (germline): KGHSH, LQKENI. V shed 3 bases and J shed 4 bases, with 13 bases lying between them. The CDR3 is CASSPPGTGGNTIYF. The CDR3 region has the DNA TGTGCCAGCTCACCTCCGGGGACTGGCGGAAACACCATATATTTT.

Notes on this clone: This sample also contains other DNA sequences that code for the same CDR3. The V and J genes are TRBV6-5 and TRBJ2-3; D gene uncertain. V shed 2 bases and J shed 5 bases, with 2 bases lying between them. CDR1 MNHEY and CDR2 SVGAGI come from the germline V gene. The CDR3 is 11 amino acids. The CDR3 loop is CASSYLDTQYF. In nucleotides, the CDR3 is TGTGCCAGCAGTTACCTAGATACGCAGTATTTT.

This chain uses TRBV4-1 with TRBJ2-7; the match to TRBD1 covers 7 bases. The J segment lost 3 bases and the V segment lost 8 bases, leaving 13 bases of the junction unmatched. From germline, CDR1 is MGHRA and CDR2 YSYEKL. The CDR3 runs to 15 residues. The CDR3 DNA is TGCGCCAGCGCGAGAACTCGGGACAGCTACTACGAGCAGTACTTC. It is translated as CASARTRDSYYEQYF.

The genes are TRBV5-1 and TRBJ1-1; TRBD1 might be the D (5 bases). This CDR3 is built from 12 residues. Germline CDR1 reads SGHRS; CDR2 reads YFSETQ. The V gene lost 5 bases and the J gene lost 12 bases, with 17 bases spanning the gap. CDR3 sequence (DNA): TGCGCCAGCAGGGGTCAGGGAGTTCATCCTTTCTTT. It codes for CASRGQGVHPFF.